This TCR beta chain is drawn from a study of vaccination and CD4 T cells after COVID-19. In the study overall: At a median about 94 days (range 35 to 161) after diagnosis, post-COVID samples were drawn. Notes on the study in general: Convalescent patients' clones that were vaccine-specific were spike mono-reactive in 304 of 307 cases. Convalescent patients showed a median approximately 89% of reactive clones that were seen only post-vaccination. Median counts of SARS-CoV-2-reactive clonotypes increased from approximately 21 to 40; this difference was not significant.

The germline CDR1 and CDR2 sequences are DFQATT and SNEGSKA (reference sequence). Germline trimming cut 6 bases from V and 4 bases from J; bases unmatched to any gene: 4. The CDR3 has 13 amino acids. This clonotype was counted only a few times. Its antigen is still unknown. Stated time point: late sampling 161 to 241 days after vaccination in a few convalescent patients. Treatment in this sample: roughly nine-day PBMC culture with coronavirus spike peptide pools or control peptides (ViraFEST assay). The Oncomine TCR Beta short-read assay generated sequence data from the DNA of cultured CD4+ T cells. TCRdb re-derived calls from the PCR reads in MiXCR, one entry per CDR3 protein. Of around 18,000 distinct CDR3 sequences listed, 44% are singletons.

This clonotype was sampled from a human donor who had recovered from COVID-19. This specimen consisted of CD4+ T cells from blood, cultured in vitro, obtained about 7 months after SARS-CoV-2 vaccination. The V gene is TRBV20-1, the J gene TRBJ2-3; 10 nucleotides line up with TRBD1. The DNA of the CDR3 is TGCAGTGCGGGGGACAGGGGCGCAGATACGCAGTATTTT. Its translation is CSAGDRGADTQYF.